This record concerns one TCR beta chain sequence. No antigen is known for it. This entry belongs to a study of beta chain features in type 1 diabetes. Study-level background: Sorted cells from all samples, numbering 107,917,701, were examined.

V shed 4 bases, J shed 4 bases, and the junction held 6 bases outside the gene matches. The CDR3 has 15 residues. Germline V CDR1 and CDR2: LGHNA, YNFKEQ. Reverse transcription of all isolated RNA meant that expressed TCRB transcripts were sequenced. Generated by immunoSEQ multiplex PCR, the TCRdb table keeps only in-frame clones and is missing some. The table records 120,000 to 150,000 clones, approximately 52% of them present only once. General observations from the study: Within each of all four CD4+ subsets, Type 1 diabetes patients had TCRB CDR3s that were moderately but significantly shorter. Reduced insertions and increased deletions marked VDJ junctions in type 1 diabetes patients.

Sequencing input: Tregs from blood. This clonotype originated in a man younger than 35 in good health. The rearrangement uses TRBV4-2 and TRBJ2-7, with TRBD2 identical over 11 bases. The CDR3 loop is CASSRSGTSGYEQYF. The CDR3 nucleotides are TGTGCCAGCAGCCGATCCGGGACTAGCGGTTACGAGCAGTACTTC.